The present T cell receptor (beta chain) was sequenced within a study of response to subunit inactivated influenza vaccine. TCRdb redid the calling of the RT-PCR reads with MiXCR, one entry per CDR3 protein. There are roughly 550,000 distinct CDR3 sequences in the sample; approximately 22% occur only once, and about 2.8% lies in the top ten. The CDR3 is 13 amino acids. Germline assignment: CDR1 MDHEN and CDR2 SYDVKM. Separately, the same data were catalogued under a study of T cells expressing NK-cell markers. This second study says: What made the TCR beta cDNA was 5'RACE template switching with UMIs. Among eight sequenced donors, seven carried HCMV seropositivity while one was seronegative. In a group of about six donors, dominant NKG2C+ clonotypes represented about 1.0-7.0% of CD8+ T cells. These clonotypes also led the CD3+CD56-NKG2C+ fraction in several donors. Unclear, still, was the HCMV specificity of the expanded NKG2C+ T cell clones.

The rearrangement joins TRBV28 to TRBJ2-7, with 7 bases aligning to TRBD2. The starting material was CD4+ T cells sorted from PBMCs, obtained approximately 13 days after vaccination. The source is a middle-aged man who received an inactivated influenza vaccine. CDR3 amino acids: CTSREGRSYEQYF. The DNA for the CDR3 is TGTACTTCCAGGGAGGGGCGCTCCTACGAGCAGTACTTC.